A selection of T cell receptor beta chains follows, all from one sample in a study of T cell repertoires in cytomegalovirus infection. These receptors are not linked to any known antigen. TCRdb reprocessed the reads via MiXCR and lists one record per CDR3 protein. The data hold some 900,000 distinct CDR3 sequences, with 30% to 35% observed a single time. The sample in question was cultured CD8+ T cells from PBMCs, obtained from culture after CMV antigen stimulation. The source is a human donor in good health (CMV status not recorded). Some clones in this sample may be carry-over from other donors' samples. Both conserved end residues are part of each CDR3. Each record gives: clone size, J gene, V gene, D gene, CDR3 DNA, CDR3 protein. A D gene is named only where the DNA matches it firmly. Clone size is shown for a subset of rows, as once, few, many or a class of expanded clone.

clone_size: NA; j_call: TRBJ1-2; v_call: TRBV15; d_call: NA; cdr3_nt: TGTGCCACCAGCAGAGATAGAGGACCGATTAACTATGGCTACACCTTC; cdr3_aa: CATSRDRGPINYGYTF
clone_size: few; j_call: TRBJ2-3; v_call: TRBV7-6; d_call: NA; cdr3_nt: TGTGCCAGCAGTAAGGATCGGACACAGTATTTT; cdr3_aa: CASSKDRTQYF
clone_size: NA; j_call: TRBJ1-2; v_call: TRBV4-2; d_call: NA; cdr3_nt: TGTGCCAGCAGCCAAGGTGGGGGCCCCGCGGGAGGCTACACCTTC; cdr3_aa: CASSQGGGPAGGYTF
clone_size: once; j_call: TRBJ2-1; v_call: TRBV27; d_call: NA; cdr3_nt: TGTGCCAGCAGTTTAGTCACTACCCACTACAATGAGCAGTTCTTC; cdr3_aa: CASSLVTTHYNEQFF
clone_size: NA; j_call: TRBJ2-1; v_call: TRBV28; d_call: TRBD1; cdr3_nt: TGTGCCAGCAACGACCGGGACAGGGCTTACAATGAGCAGTTCTTC; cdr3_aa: CASNDRDRAYNEQFF
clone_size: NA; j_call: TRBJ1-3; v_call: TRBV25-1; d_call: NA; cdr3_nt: TGTGCCAGCAGTGAATTCTTACAGACACTCTCTGGAAACACCATATATTTT; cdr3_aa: CASSEFLQTLSGNTIYF
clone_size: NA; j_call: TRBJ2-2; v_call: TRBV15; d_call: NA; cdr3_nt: TGTGCCACCAGCCTCCGTCAACGGCGGGAGCTGTTTTTT; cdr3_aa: CATSLRQRRELFF
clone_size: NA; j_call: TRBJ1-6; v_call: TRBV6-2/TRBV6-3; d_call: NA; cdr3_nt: TGTGCCAGCAGTTACGCTATCACAGCCAGTTCACCCCTCCACTTT; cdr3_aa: CASSYAITASSPLHF
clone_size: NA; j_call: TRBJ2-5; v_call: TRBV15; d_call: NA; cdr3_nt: TGTGCCACCAGCATACCGGGAACACAAGAGACCCAGTACTTC; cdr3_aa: CATSIPGTQETQYF
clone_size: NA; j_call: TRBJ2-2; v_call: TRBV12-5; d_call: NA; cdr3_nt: TGTGCTAGTGGTTTACGGGGAGAACACACCGGGGAGCTGTTTTTT; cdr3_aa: CASGLRGEHTGELFF
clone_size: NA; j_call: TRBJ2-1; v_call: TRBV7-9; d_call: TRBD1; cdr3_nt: TGTGCCAGCAGCCAGGGACAGATTAAATACAATGAGCAGTTCTTC; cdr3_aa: CASSQGQIKYNEQFF
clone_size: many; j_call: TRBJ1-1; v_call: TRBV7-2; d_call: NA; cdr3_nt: TGTGCCAGCAGCTTATGGAGTACTGAAGCTTTCTTT; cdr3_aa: CASSLWSTEAFF
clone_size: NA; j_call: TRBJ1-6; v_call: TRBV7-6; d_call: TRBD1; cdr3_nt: TGTGCCAGCAGCTCAACCGGGACAGAGTATTCACCCCTCCACTTT; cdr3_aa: CASSSTGTEYSPLHF
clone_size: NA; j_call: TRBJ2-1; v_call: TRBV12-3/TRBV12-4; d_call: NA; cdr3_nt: TGTGCCAGCAGTTCCACAGGAGTTTACAATGAGCAGTTCTTC; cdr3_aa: CASSSTGVYNEQFF
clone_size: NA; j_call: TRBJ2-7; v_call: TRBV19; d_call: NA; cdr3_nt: TGTGCCAGTACCCCTTCGTTGGGTTTTTGGGACGAGCAGTACTTC; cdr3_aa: CASTPSLGFWDEQYF
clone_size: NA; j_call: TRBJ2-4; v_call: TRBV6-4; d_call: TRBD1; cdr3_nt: TGTGCCAGCAGTGACTCGAACTGGACAGGGGGGTACATTCAGTACTTC; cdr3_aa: CASSDSNWTGGYIQYF
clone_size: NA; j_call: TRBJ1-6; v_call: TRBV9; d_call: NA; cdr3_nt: TGTGCCAGCAGCGGCGGGCTGCGGGGCAATTCACCCCTCCACTTT; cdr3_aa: CASSGGLRGNSPLHF
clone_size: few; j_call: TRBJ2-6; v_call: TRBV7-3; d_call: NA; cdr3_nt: TGTGCCAGCAGCGGCTCGGGTGGTGGGGCCAACGTCCTGACTTTC; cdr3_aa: CASSGSGGGANVLTF
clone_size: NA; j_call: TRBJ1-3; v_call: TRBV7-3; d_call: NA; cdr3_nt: TGTGCCAGCAGCCCCCTTTTCACCGGGTCTGGTGGAAACACCATATATTTT; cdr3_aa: CASSPLFTGSGGNTIYF
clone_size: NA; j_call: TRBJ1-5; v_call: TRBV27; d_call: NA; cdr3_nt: TGTGCCAGCGGCAGAAGAAATCAGCCCCAGCATTTT; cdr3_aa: CASGRRNQPQHF
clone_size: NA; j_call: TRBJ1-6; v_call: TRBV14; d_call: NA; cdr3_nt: TGTGTCAGCAGCCAAGGTCATCGGCGGTCACCCCTCCACTTT; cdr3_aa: CVSSQGHRRSPLHF
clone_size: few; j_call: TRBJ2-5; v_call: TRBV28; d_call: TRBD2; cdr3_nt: TGTGCCAGCAGGCCGGCGGCGGGGGGGGAGACCCAGTACTTC; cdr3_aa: CASRPAAGGETQYF
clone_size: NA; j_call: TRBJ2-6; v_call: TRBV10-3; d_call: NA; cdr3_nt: TGTGCCGTAGACAGCCGAAACTCTGGGGCCAACGTCCTGACTTTC; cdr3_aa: CAVDSRNSGANVLTF
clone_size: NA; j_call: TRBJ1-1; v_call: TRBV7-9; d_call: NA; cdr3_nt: TGTGTCAGCAGCTTCAGCGGACAAGCTTTCTTT; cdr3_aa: CVSSFSGQAFF
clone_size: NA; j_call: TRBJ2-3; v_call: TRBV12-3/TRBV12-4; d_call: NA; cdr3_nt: TGTGCCAGCAGTTCCTTACTTAGTAGAGATACGCAGTATTTT; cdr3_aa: CASSSLLSRDTQYF
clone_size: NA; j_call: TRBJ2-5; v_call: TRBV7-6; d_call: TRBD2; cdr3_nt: TGTGCCAGCAGCTTCGACCCTAGCGGGGGGGCGGAAGAGACCCAGTACTTC; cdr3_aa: CASSFDPSGGAEETQYF